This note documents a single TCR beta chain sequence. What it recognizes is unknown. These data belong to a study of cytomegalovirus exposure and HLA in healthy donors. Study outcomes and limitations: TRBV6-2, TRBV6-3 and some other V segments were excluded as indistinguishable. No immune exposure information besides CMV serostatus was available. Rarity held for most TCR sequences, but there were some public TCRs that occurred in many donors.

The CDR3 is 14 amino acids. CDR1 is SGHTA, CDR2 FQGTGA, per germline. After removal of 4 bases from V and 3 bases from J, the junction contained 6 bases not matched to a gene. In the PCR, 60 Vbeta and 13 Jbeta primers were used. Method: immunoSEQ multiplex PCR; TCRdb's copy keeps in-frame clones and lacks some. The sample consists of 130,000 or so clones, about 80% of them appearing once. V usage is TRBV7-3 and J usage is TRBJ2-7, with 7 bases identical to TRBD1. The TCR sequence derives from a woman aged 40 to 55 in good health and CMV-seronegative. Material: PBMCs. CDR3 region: CASSSGTDLYEQYF. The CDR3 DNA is TGTGCCAGCAGCTCTGGGACAGACCTCTACGAGCAGTACTTC.